This passage covers 14 T cell receptor beta chains from one sample sequenced in a study of T cell responses to AZD1222 COVID-19 vaccine. TCRdb keeps only in-frame clones here, not all; method: immunoSEQ multiplex PCR. The sample lists more than 150,000 clones; more than 85% were seen once. Sequenced here: peripheral blood, sampled after recovery from COVID-19. These receptors originate from an adult who had recovered from COVID-19.

The chain links TRBV19 to TRBJ2-7; TRBD1 agrees at 7 bases. The V segment lost 5 bases and the J segment 5 bases; nucleotides outside the gene matches: 3. The V gene's germline CDR1 is LNHDA and CDR2 SQIVND (reference sequence). This CDR3 is 12 amino acids long. As DNA, the CDR3 is TGTGCCAGTAGTCGTCAGGGGGACGAGCAGTACTTC. Protein sequence: CASSRQGDEQYF.

The rearrangement uses TRBV6-5 and TRBJ2-7; D is unclear. Trimming removed 8 bases at V and 1 base at J, with 12 bases between. The CDR3 runs 13 residues. Germline V lookup: CDR1 MNHEY, CDR2 SVGAGI. The CDR3 reads CASSEGLSYEQYF. CDR3 DNA sequence: TGTGCCAGCTCGGAAGGCCTTTCCTACGAGCAGTACTTC.

The V and J genes are TRBV24-1 and TRBJ2-5; 8 bases agree with TRBD1. CDR1 is KGHDR and CDR2 is SFDVKD in the germline V gene. The J segment lost 2 bases and the V segment lost 12 bases, leaving 16 bases of the junction unmatched. The CDR3 has 16 residues. This CDR3 is CAPNRGSGARQETQYF. CDR3 DNA sequence: TGTGCCCCTAACAGGGGGTCAGGGGCGAGGCAAGAGACCCAGTACTTC.

V usage is TRBV2 and J usage is TRBJ2-7, with a tentative D call TRBD2 (7 bases). The germline V and J ends were trimmed by 11 bases and 2 bases, with 16 bases remaining between them. The CDR3 totals 13 residues. Germline V lookup: CDR1 SNHLY, CDR2 FYNNEI. CDR3 bases: TGTGCCGGGGGGGGCTCAGCTCCCTACGAGCAGTACTTC. It yields the protein CAGGGSAPYEQYF.

This chain links TRBV6-5 with TRBJ1-2; tentatively, D is TRBD1 (5 bases). The ends were cut back, 0 bases at V and 8 bases at J, with 13 bases in the middle. This CDR3 is 14 amino acids long. Germline CDR1 MNHEY, CDR2 SVGAGI. CDR3 sequence: CASSYSGVRGGYTF. CDR3 DNA: TGTGCCAGCAGTTACTCAGGGGTACGGGGCGGCTACACCTTC.

The rearrangement joins TRBV9 to TRBJ2-3; a weak D match, TRBD2 (6 bases). This CDR3 comprises 15 residues. Germline V gene data show CDR1 as SGDLS and CDR2 as YYNGEE. V dropped 4 bases and J dropped 0 bases, with 12 bases sitting between them. The CDR3 DNA follows: TGTGCCAGCAGCCGCGGGACGTCTAGCACAGATACGCAGTATTTT. Its translation is CASSRGTSSTDTQYF.

The chain links TRBV2 to TRBJ1-4, with 9 bases matching TRBD1. V lost 3 bases and J lost 4; bases outside the gene matches: 3. Germline-derived CDR1 and CDR2 are SNHLY and FYNNEI. The length of the CDR3 is 15 residues. The CDR3 DNA sequence: TGTGCCAGCAGTGATAGGGACAGGGATAATGAAAAACTGTTTTTT. This translates into CASSDRDRDNEKLFF.

This clone showed up just once. The chain recombines TRBV19 with TRBJ1-5, with unresolved D. Trimming removed 6 bases at V and 4 bases at J, with 19 bases between. CDR1 and CDR2 (germline): LNHDA, SQIVND (reference sequence). The CDR3 sequence is 16 residues long. CDR3 sequence: CASSPELGRINQPQHF. In DNA form, the CDR3 reads TGTGCCAGTAGCCCGGAACTCGGACGGATTAATCAGCCCCAGCATTTT.

The rearrangement uses TRBV15 and TRBJ2-7, with D perhaps TRBD1 or TRBD2 (6 bases each). This CDR3 has 16 residues. Trimming removed 5 bases from V and 0 bases from J, with 17 bases in between. Germline V gene lookup returns CDR1 LNHNV and CDR2 YYDKDF (reference sequence). The CDR3 reads CATSGGTSDVSYEQYF. Here the CDR3 DNA reads TGTGCCACCAGCGGGGGGACATCCGACGTCTCCTACGAGCAGTACTTC.

The gene calls are TRBV7-8 and TRBJ1-1, with D perhaps TRBD1 (5 bases). Germline CDR1 is SGHVS and CDR2 is FQNEAQ. This CDR3 contains 15 residues. V was pared by 1 base and J by 1 base, with 10 bases between. The CDR3 protein is CASSLESGRNTEAFF. CDR3 nucleotides: TGTGCCAGCAGCTTAGAGTCAGGGAGGAACACTGAAGCTTTCTTT. Together with reference TRBV7-8 and TRBJ1-1, the CDR3 gives the full variable domain: GAGVSQSPRYKVAKRGQDVALRCDPISGHVSLFWYQQALGQGPEFLTYFQNEAQLDKSGLPSDRFFAERPEGSVSTLKIQRTQQEDSAVYLCASSLESGRNTEAFFGQGTRLTVV.

Regarding this clone: The sample carries other DNA sequences with the same CDR3. The V call is TRBV2, the J call TRBJ2-3, with 12 bases fitting TRBD2. The germline V gene has CDR1 SNHLY and CDR2 FYNNEI. CDR3 size: 15 residues. V lost 4 bases and J lost 2; bases outside the gene matches: 1. The CDR3 DNA reads TGTGCCAGCAGTGGACTAGCGGGAGTCACAGATACGCAGTATTTT. Translating gives CASSGLAGVTDTQYF.

The chain uses TRBV10-3 and TRBJ1-1; possibly TRBD1 for D (5 bases). V gave up 6 bases and J gave up 1 base, with 6 bases separating them. Looked up from germline, CDR1 is ENHRY and CDR2 is SYGVKD. This CDR3 is 12 amino acids long. CDR3 coding DNA: TGTGCCATCAGGCAGGGGAACACTGAAGCTTTCTTT. This codes for CAIRQGNTEAFF.

The rearrangement links TRBV7-2 to TRBJ1-2, with TRBD1 matching 7 bases. This CDR3 region has 17 residues. V was pared by 4 bases and J by 2 bases, with 13 bases of the junction left unmatched. Germline assignment: CDR1 SGHTA and CDR2 FQGNSA. The CDR3 loop reads CASSSGGTALINYGYTF. The CDR3 coding sequence is TGTGCCAGCAGCTCAGGCGGGACAGCTTTAATCAACTATGGCTACACCTTC.

This clone was found once. This chain connects TRBV5-1 to TRBJ2-2, with TRBD1 matching over 7 bases. The germline V gene encodes CDR1 SGHRS and CDR2 YFSETQ. The CDR3 covers 15 residues. With 2 bases clipped from V and 0 bases from J, the junction kept 1 base outside the gene matches. CDR3 nucleotides: TGCGCCAGCAGCTTCGGGACAGCGAACACCGGGGAGCTGTTTTTT. Translated: CASSFGTANTGELFF.